Following are 10 T cell receptor beta chains from one sample sequenced in a study of blood T cell repertoires in COVID-19. The assay was immunoSEQ multiplex PCR, and TCRdb's table has in-frame clones only and misses some. The sample yields roughly 160,000 clones, 74% seen once. Sequencing input: peripheral blood. These receptors originate from a woman aged 80 or over with acute or convalescent COVID-19.

This clone was observed once. The chain has TRBV2 and TRBJ2-2; no reliable D call. Per germline, CDR1 SNHLY and CDR2 FYNNEI. The CDR3 sequence is 15 residues long. Trimming removed 7 bases from V and 3 bases from J, with 15 bases in between. The CDR3 DNA reads TGTGCCAGCAAGTTATTGACGGCGGACACCGGGGAGCTGTTTTTT. Protein product: CASKLLTADTGELFF.

This chain joins TRBV7-3 and TRBJ2-5, with 8 nucleotides matching TRBD2. The CDR3 length is 13 residues. Trimming took 8 bases from V and 0 from J; bases not matched to a gene: 2. Germline CDR1 and CDR2: SGHTA and FQGTGA. CDR3: CASGGRYQETQYF. The CDR3 coding sequence is TGTGCCAGCGGCGGGAGGTACCAAGAGACCCAGTACTTC.

This clone turned up a few times. The chain uses TRBV28 and TRBJ2-7; perhaps TRBD2 as D (5 bases). In germline, CDR1 is MDHEN, CDR2 SYDVKM. Trimming stripped 11 bases from V and 2 bases from J, with 7 bases between. The CDR3 spans 10 residues. The CDR3 DNA follows: TGTGCCGCGGGCCCCTACGAGCAGTACTTC. Protein: CAAGPYEQYF.

The V gene is TRBV2, the J gene TRBJ1-3; D is ambiguous. V was pared by 6 bases and J by 0 bases, with 12 bases between. CDR3 size: 15 residues. The V gene's germline CDR1 is SNHLY and CDR2 FYNNEI. The chain's CDR3 is CASSRDSGSGNTIYF. For the CDR3, the DNA is TGTGCCAGCAGCCGGGATTCAGGCTCTGGAAACACCATATATTTT.

The J gene is TRBJ1-1, the V gene TRBV19; 7 nucleotides line up with TRBD1. Germline values: CDR1 LNHDA, CDR2 SQIVND (reference sequence). The CDR3 consists of 15 residues. The V segment lost 4 bases and the J segment 2 bases; nucleotides outside the gene matches: 7. The CDR3 region has the DNA TGTGCCAGTAGTAAAGGGGGCAGAATAAACACTGAAGCTTTCTTT. This encodes CASSKGGRINTEAFF.

The rearrangement uses TRBV6-2 or TRBV6-3 and TRBJ2-7, with a weak D call TRBD2 (5 bases). V lost 5 bases and J 9 bases, leaving 32 bases between the germline ends. The CDR3 extends over 18 amino acids. Germline V gene lookup returns CDR1 MNHEY and CDR2 SVGEGT. The CDR3 DNA follows: TGTGCCAGCAGTCTCAACCCCCCCGGGCGTCTCGCTAACCGGGGGCAGTACTTC. It encodes CASSLNPPGRLANRGQYF.

The chain recombines TRBV6-5 with TRBJ2-1; 10 nucleotides align to TRBD1. J was trimmed by 7 bases and V by 3 bases; bases with no gene match: 9. CDR1 is MNHEY and CDR2 is SVGAGI in the germline V gene. There are 16 residues in the CDR3. CDR3 in amino acids: CASSYGLGQGFNEQFF. The CDR3 nucleotides read TGTGCCAGCAGTTATGGCCTGGGACAGGGGTTTAATGAGCAGTTCTTC.

The CDR3 here is CASSVLDSYTDTQYF. DNA of the CDR3: TGTGCCAGCAGCGTCCTGGACAGTTACACAGATACGCAGTATTTT. The chain has TRBV9 and TRBJ2-3; D possibly corresponds to TRBD1 (6 bases). The CDR3 consists of 15 residues. V dropped 2 bases and J dropped 2 bases, with 12 bases sitting between them. Per germline, CDR1 SGDLS and CDR2 YYNGEE. Full variable domain (missing parts from reference TRBV9 and TRBJ2-3): DSGVTQTPKHLITATGQRVTLRCSPRSGDLSVYWYQQSLDQGLQFLIQYYNGEERAKGNILERFSAQQFPDLHSELNLSSLELGDSALYFCASSVLDSYTDTQYFGPGTRLTVL.

The V and J genes are TRBV19 and TRBJ1-5; the match to TRBD1 covers 8 bases. Germline lookup yields CDR1 LNHDA and CDR2 SQIVND (reference sequence). Trimming removed 4 bases from V and 6 bases from J; junction bases left unmatched: 5. The CDR3 loop spans 14 amino acids. CDR3 sequence: CASSTQTGVQPQHF. The CDR3 DNA reads as TGTGCCAGTAGTACTCAGACAGGGGTTCAGCCCCAGCATTTT.

The chain couples TRBV7-2 to TRBJ2-7; tentative D call: TRBD2 (6 bases). The V gene lost 4 bases and the J gene lost 10 bases, with 14 bases spanning the gap. Germline values: CDR1 SGHTA, CDR2 FQGNSA. The CDR3 is made up of 12 amino acids. The CDR3 nucleotides read TGTGCCAGCAGCTCCAACCGGGACTCCCAGTACTTC. Translating gives CASSSNRDSQYF.